This T cell receptor (beta chain) was identified during a study of OX40 agonist ivuxolimab in advanced cancers. Profiling relied on immunoSEQ multiplex PCR, and the TCRdb table lists in-frame clones only, not all of them. Among about 60,000 clones listed, around 89% were seen once. The CDR3 consists of 13 residues. V shed 6 bases, J shed 4 bases, and the junction held 3 bases outside the gene matches. The germline V gene encodes CDR1 LNHNV and CDR2 YYDKDF (reference sequence). The receptor was derived from an adult with an advanced solid tumor such as melanoma, head and neck, liver or kidney cancer. The sample was CD4+ or CD8+ T cells sorted from blood, taken in a trial of the OX40 agonist ivuxolimab. The chain is built from TRBV15 and TRBJ2-3; 8 nucleotides match TRBD2. The CDR3, as DNA: TGTGCCACCAGTATCGGGAGGGCAGATACGCAGTATTTT. The encoded protein is CATSIGRADTQYF.